Here is one T cell receptor beta chain with its context. Its antigen has not been determined. One base away there is no much larger clone; base qualities are not given. From the cysteine up to the phenylalanine, the CDR3 has a length of 17 residues. Just CDR3 DNA is preserved here, 51 bases in frame from base 1. CDR1 and CDR2 were assigned from the germline V gene (reference sequence) as LNHDA and SQIVND. For this chain, trimming is 5 bases at the V end and 0 bases at the J end, and the number of junction bases without a gene match is 9. This record comes from a study of blood T cell repertoires in COVID-19 (dated by TCRdb to the early 2020s). Some background on the complete study: The collaborator samples originated in the United States, Italy and Spain and spanned the acute and convalescent phases of COVID-19. The prospective study material was composed of cDNA or gDNA derived from T cells, B-cell-depleted T cells, or PBMCs. The dataset comprised deeply sampled blood TCRbeta repertoires from subjects exposed to, actively infected with, or recovered from COVID-19. The repertoires were released in a freely available public database meant as a resource for research on the immune response to SARS-CoV-2. Samples were obtained from the ongoing ImmuneRACE study (first 160 participants) and from 1,000 to 1,500 subjects provided by 6 global collaborators. The sample metadata nearly always contained a de-identified subject ID, COVID-19 status, age in years and sex. Where available, HLA class I and class II types were taken from metadata supplied by the sample provider and were not determined by assay-based typing. Findings and caveats that apply to the study as a whole: How much clinical and demographic metadata was included differed by source and by participant, and the metadata was provided uncurated.

One collaborating source in Seattle enrolled patients during active infection and followed them longitudinally through the course of disease. Whole blood was collected in K2EDTA tubes by collaborating institutions according to the institutions' own protocols. Collaborator samples were shipped for TCRbeta analysis as frozen whole blood, isolated PBMCs, or DNA extracted from either sample type. TCRbeta CDR3 regions were amplified from genomic DNA by means of the immunoSEQ Assay, a bias-controlled multiplex PCR. The original methods were these. Nucleated cell counts per sample were estimated from amplification of reference gene primers within the assay. To quantify the absolute abundance of each unique TCRbeta CDR3 rearrangement, sequence reads were collapsed and filtered. Productive Simpson clonality was computed per sample as the square root of Simpson's diversity index over productive rearrangements. This immuneACCESS table, as held by TCRdb, lists in-frame sequences with V and J called but not all clones. Of the missing ones, under half trace to an unresolved V gene in checked studies; the others have no known cause. That table is the source of V, J and clone size, and D and trimming were worked out from the DNA. The table for this sample lists 300,000 to 400,000 clones; 87% of them were counted only once. Of the sample, about 6% is held by the ten largest clones.

Sequenced sample: peripheral blood. This chain joins TRBV19 to TRBJ1-4; 7 middle bases align to TRBD1. The source is a woman aged 50 to 65 with COVID-19, enrolled during active disease. Here is the DNA: TGTGCCAGTAGTCTAAAGACAGGGCTGGCAACTAATGAAAAACTGTTTTTT. Protein translation: CASSLKTGLATNEKLFF.